This entry features one TCR beta chain sequence. This sample is part of a study of blood T cell repertoires in COVID-19. Study background: From T cells, B-cell-depleted T cells, or PBMCs came the material, which was cDNA or gDNA.

Assay used: immunoSEQ multiplex PCR; TCRdb lists only in-frame clones, some missing. Here the sample spans about 240,000 clones, roughly 90% being singletons. V lost 3 bases to trimming and J lost 7 bases; unmatched junction nucleotides: 10. Germline CDR1 SGHDT, CDR2 YYEEEE. The length of the CDR3 is 15 residues. The sequence came from a man aged 60-69 years who had recovered from COVID-19. Sequenced sample: peripheral blood. The chain links TRBV5-6 to TRBJ1-2, with 9 bases lining up with TRBD1. CDR3 sequence: CASSSQGARRGGYTF. The CDR3 nucleotides are TGTGCCAGCAGCTCACAGGGGGCCAGAAGAGGTGGCTACACCTTC.